The clone carrying this T cell receptor beta chain came up a few times. Its target is unknown. One entry per CDR3 protein results from TCRdb running MiXCR on the 5' RACE reads. The sample has around 530,000 distinct CDR3 sequences; about 15% are singletons. The source of the sample is a study of identical twins. Findings and caveats of the study: Researchers caution that invariant MAIT and iNKT cells could partly confound zero-insertion analyses.

V shed 8 bases, J shed 2 bases, and the junction held 10 bases outside the gene matches. The CDR3 spans 15 residues. CDR1 SQVTM and CDR2 ANQGSEA come from the germline V gene. Separately, the same data were catalogued under a study of yellow fever vaccine responses in identical twins.

Material for sequencing was CD4+ T cells sorted from blood. The receptor's source is a woman aged 18 to 35 in good health. The chain couples TRBV29-1 to TRBJ2-2; 8 nucleotides agree with TRBD1. This chain's CDR3 is CSLPAGTGNTGELFF. The CDR3 DNA follows: TGCAGCCTCCCAGCCGGGACAGGAAACACCGGGGAGCTGTTTTTT.